The source of this T cell receptor (beta chain) is a study of post-analysis software for immune sequencing data. About the study: The patients showed relapsing-remitting, secondary progressive and progressive-relapsing multiple sclerosis courses. Study results and limitations: There was significantly lower normalized Chao1 diversity in multiple sclerosis patients than in controls. The F measure placed samples prepared in the same batch into strongly shared clusters. TRBV5-6, TRBV5-1 and TRBV20-1 belonged to a set of roughly 5 TRBV segments that were more frequent in patients than controls.

Each TCR beta cDNA library carried unique molecular identifiers. cDNA molecules numbering approximately 500,000 came from approximately 1 to 10 million T cells. In TCRdb, the PCR reads were re-called with MiXCR into one record per CDR3 protein. The data show hundreds of thousands of distinct CDR3 sequences, with 53% seen just once and approximately 4.3% held by the top ten. V was shortened by 3 bases and J by 5 bases, with 8 bases between the two germline ends. CDR3 length equals 12 residues. Germline assignment: CDR1 SNHLY and CDR2 FYNNEI. This clonotype has only a few counts. What it binds is unknown.

This receptor was identified in a girl aged 5-17 years with multiple sclerosis. Sequencing used blood. V is TRBV2 and J is TRBJ2-7; maybe TRBD1 (6 bases). CDR3 in amino acids: CASSEGANEQYF. CDR3 DNA sequence: TGTGCCAGCAGTGAGGGGGCCAACGAGCAGTACTTC.